These 4 T cell receptor beta chains were sequenced from one sample in a study of CD8+ T cells in alopecia areata. Investigators isolated RNA and reverse transcribed it into cDNA to act as the sequencing template. Assay: immunoSEQ multiplex PCR; the TCRdb copy retains only in-frame clones and omits some. The sample yields more than 90,000 clones, without any singletons. Source material: lesional skin. Receptors were obtained from a C3H/HeJ mouse with alopecia areata. Mouse strain MHC haplotype: H2-k.

There are a few counts of this clone. Gene names and germline refer to mouse. The read ends 4 residues early relative to the CDR3; the germline J gene fills the gap. The J gene is TRBJ2-3, the V gene TRBV12-1; 12 bases match TRBD1. CDR3 length: 17 amino acids. The trim removed 0 bases at V and 1 base at J, leaving 4 bases unmatched. Germline V lookup: CDR1 SGHSN, CDR2 HYEKVE. Partial CDR3 DNA: TGTGCCAGCTCTCTCGGCGGGACAGGGGGCGGTGCAGAA. It yields the protein CASSLGGTGGGAE. The whole CDR3 protein is CASSLGGTGGGAETLYF.

About this clone itself: Here the gene names and germline are mouse. The CDR3 goes on 4 residues after the read ends, and that part is filled in from the germline J gene. This sequence joins TRBV1 and TRBJ2-2; D possibly corresponds to TRBD1 (6 bases). There are 16 residues in the CDR3. The germline V gene encodes CDR1 NSQYPW and CDR2 LRSPGD (reference sequence). V was pared by 0 bases and J by 2 bases, with 10 bases between. CDR3 DNA (partial): TGCACCTGCAGTGCAGATCCTCAGGGGAACACCGGG. Its translation: CTCSADPQGNTG. The CDR3 in its entirety is CTCSADPQGNTGQLYF.

In regard to this clone: The gene names here belong to mouse. The sequenced CDR3 bases are TGTGCCAGCGCCGGGACTGGGCAAGAC. Protein sequence: CASAGTGQD. The full CDR3 protein reads CASAGTGQDTQYF. This sequence joins TRBV13-1 and TRBJ2-5; 9 bases agree with TRBD2. The read gets to within 4 residues of the CDR3 end, and the germline J gene fills in the rest. Germline CDR1 NSHNY, CDR2 SYGAGN. The CDR3 sequence is 13 residues long. Trimming cost V 7 bases and J 3 bases; bases outside gene matches: 3.

Comments on this clone: These gene names are mouse names. The CDR3 reads CASSDGGTGLYEQYF. The sequenced CDR3 bases are TGTGCCAGCAGTGATGGGGGGACAGGGTTGTAT. This chain uses TRBV13-1 with TRBJ2-7; TRBD1 aligns across 9 bases. The CDR3 is cut off 4 residues early in the read; its end comes from the germline J gene. Germline V gives CDR1 NSHNY, CDR2 SYGAGN. This CDR3 is built from 15 residues.